The clone carrying this T cell receptor (beta chain) was observed many times. Its antigen is currently unknown. Germline assignment: CDR1 SEHNR and CDR2 FQNEAQ (reference sequence). The V and J ends lost 5 bases and 0 bases respectively, with 10 bases between them. The CDR3 is made up of 14 amino acids. The data stem from a study of response to subunit inactivated influenza vaccine. Study outcomes and limitations: After each seasonal influenza vaccination, few new T cells are recruited, the authors suggested.

A single record per CDR3 protein comes from TCRdb applying MiXCR to the RT-PCR reads. The table records under 200,000 distinct CDR3 sequences, 9.5% to 13% of them present only once. The sequences come from non-naive T cells sorted from PBMCs, collected about 40 days after vaccination. The chain has TRBV7-9 and TRBJ1-1; the D is unclear. The receptor's source is a man aged 45-65 years who received an inactivated influenza vaccine. As DNA, the CDR3 is TGTGCCAGCAGCGAGGGAGTTATGAACACTGAAGCTTTCTTT. Its translation is CASSEGVMNTEAFF.